The 2 T cell receptor beta chains below were found in one sample sequenced in a study of OX40 agonist ivuxolimab in advanced cancers. Generated by immunoSEQ multiplex PCR, the TCRdb table keeps only in-frame clones and is missing some. This repertoire shows 25,000 to 30,000 clones, 84% found once; its top ten account for roughly a sixth. The sample consisted of CD4+ or CD8+ T cells sorted from blood, taken in a trial of the OX40 agonist ivuxolimab. The receptors were sampled from an adult with an advanced solid tumor such as melanoma, head and neck, liver or kidney cancer.

This chain joins TRBV13 and TRBJ2-2, with D perhaps matching TRBD2 (5 bases). The CDR3 runs to 17 residues. V lost 5 bases, J lost 1 base, and 17 bases lay in between. The germline V gene encodes CDR1 PRHDT and CDR2 FYEKMQ (reference sequence). The CDR3 DNA sequence: TGTGCCAGCAGCCAACTAGGCCGGCACTTGAACACCGGGGAGCTGTTTTTT. This translates into CASSQLGRHLNTGELFF.

This clone was recorded only once. The J gene is TRBJ2-5, the V gene TRBV11-2; no clear D gene. Trimming cost V 1 base and J 4 bases, with 19 bases left between them. The CDR3 is made up of 17 amino acids. Germline V gene sequence: CDR1 SGHAT, CDR2 FQNNGV. In DNA form, the CDR3 reads TGTGCCAGCAGCTTAGGTGTGGGCTTTACCTTCGGAGAGACCCAGTACTTC. As protein: CASSLGVGFTFGETQYF.